This record covers a single TCR beta chain. Sequenced by immunoSEQ multiplex PCR; TCRdb stores in-frame clones only, minus some. The profile covers about 240,000 clones, with 82% appearing a single time and about 4.4% taken by the ten largest. The data were obtained in a study of blood T cell repertoires in COVID-19. CDR1 is SGHKS and CDR2 is YYEKEE in the germline V gene (reference sequence). The CDR3 runs to 15 residues. V was cut by 1 base and J by 4 bases, with 13 bases left in between. Sequencing was done on a sample of peripheral blood. The genes are TRBV5-5 and TRBJ2-3; D is perhaps TRBD1 (5 bases). This receptor was identified in a woman in her 70s with acute or convalescent COVID-19. CDR3 loop: CASSLMDMAADTQYF. The CDR3 DNA follows: TGTGCCAGCAGCTTGATGGACATGGCGGCAGATACGCAGTATTTT. Using reference TRBV5-5 and TRBJ2-3 for the parts outside the CDR3, the full variable domain is DAGVTQSPTHLIKTRGQQVTLRCSPISGHKSVSWYQQVLGQGPQFIFQYYEKEERGRGNFPDRFSARQFPNYSSELNVNALLLGDSALYLCASSLMDMAADTQYFGPGTRLTVL.